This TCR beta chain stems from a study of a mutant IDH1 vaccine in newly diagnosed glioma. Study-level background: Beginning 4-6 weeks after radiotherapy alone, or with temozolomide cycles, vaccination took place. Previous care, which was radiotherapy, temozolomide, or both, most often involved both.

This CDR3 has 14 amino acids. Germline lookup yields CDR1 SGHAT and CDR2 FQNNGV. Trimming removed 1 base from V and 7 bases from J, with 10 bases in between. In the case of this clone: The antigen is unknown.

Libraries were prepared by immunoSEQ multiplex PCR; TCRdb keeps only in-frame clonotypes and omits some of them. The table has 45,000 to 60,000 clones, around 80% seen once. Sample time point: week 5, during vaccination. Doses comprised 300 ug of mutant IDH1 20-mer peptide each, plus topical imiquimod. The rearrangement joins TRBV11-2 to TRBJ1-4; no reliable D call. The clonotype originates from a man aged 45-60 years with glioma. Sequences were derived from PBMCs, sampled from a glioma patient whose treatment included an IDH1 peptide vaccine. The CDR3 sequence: CASSLGGGSEKLFF. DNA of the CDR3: TGTGCCAGCAGCTTAGGGGGTGGGAGTGAAAAACTGTTTTTT.